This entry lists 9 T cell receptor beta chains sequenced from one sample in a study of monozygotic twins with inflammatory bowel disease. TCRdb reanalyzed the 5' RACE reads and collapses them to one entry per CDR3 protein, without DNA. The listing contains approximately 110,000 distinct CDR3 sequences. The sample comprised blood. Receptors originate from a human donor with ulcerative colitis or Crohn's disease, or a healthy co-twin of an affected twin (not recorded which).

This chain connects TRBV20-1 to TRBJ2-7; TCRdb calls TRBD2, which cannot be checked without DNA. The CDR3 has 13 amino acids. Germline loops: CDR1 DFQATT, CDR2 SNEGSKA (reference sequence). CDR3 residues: CSALAGSLDEQYF.

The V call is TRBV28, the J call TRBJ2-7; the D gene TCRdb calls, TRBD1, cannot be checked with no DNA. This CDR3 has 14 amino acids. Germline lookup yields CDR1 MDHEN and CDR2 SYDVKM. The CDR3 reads CASLMAGGGYDQYF.

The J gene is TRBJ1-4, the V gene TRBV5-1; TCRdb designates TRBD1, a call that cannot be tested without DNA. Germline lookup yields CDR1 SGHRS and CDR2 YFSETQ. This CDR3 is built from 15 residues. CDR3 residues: CASSLEGQQNEKLFF. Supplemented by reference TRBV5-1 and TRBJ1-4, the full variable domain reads KAGVTQTPRYLIKTRGQQVTLSCSPISGHRSVSWYQQTPGQGLQFLFEYFSETQRNKGNFPGRFSGRQFSNSRSEMNVSTLELGDSALYLCASSLEGQQNEKLFFGSGTQLSVL.

The CDR3 sequence: CSARSGLAGYNEQFF. The chain carries TRBV20-1 and TRBJ2-1; there is no DNA to check the TCRdb D call of TRBD2. The CDR3 covers 15 residues. The V gene's germline CDR1 is DFQATT and CDR2 SNEGSKA (reference sequence).

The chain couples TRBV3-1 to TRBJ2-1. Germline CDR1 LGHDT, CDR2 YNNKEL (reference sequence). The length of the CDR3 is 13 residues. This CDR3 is CASSQHGINEQFF.

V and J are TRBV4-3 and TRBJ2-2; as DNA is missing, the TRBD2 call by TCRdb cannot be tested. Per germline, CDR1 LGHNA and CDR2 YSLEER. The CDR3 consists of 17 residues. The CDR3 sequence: CASSQDPSSRNTGELFF.

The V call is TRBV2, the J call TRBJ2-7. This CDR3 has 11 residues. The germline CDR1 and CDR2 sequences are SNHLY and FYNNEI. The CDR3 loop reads CASSPLFEQYF.

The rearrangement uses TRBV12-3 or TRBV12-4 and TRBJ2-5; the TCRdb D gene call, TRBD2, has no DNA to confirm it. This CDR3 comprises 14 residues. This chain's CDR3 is CASSFWGAHETQYF.

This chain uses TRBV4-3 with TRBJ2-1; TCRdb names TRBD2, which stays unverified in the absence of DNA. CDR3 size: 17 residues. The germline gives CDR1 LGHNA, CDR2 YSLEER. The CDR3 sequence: CASSQGLAGGLAPEQFF.